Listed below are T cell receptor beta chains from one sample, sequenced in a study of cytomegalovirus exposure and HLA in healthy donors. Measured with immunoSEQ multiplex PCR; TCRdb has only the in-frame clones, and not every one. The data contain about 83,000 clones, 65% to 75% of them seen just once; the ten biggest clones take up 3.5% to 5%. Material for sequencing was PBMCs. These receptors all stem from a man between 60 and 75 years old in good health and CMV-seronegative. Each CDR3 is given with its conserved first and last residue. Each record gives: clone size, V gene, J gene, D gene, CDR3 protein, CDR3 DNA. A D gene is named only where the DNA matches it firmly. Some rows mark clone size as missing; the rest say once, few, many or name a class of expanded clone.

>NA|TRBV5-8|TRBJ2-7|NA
CASSLAGQGEQYF
TGTGCCAGCAGCTTGGCTGGCCAGGGTGAGCAGTACTTC
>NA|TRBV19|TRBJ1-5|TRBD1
CASSIEWDRVDINQPQHF
TGTGCCAGTAGTATAGAGTGGGACAGGGTGGATATCAATCAGCCCCAGCATTTT
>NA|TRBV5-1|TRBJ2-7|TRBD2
CASSLTSGGYEQYF
TGCGCCAGCAGCTTAACTAGCGGGGGTTACGAGCAGTACTTC
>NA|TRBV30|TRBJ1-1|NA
CAWSVRALGVRAFF
TGTGCCTGGAGTGTACGCGCTCTCGGGGTAAGAGCTTTCTTT
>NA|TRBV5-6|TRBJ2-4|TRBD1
CASRIRQGPKNIQYF
TGTGCCAGCAGAATAAGACAGGGCCCCAAAAACATTCAGTACTTC
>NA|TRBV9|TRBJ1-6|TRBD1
CASSAGQGDSPLHF
TGTGCCAGCAGCGCCGGACAGGGAGATTCACCCCTCCACTTT
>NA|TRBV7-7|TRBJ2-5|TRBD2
CASSSLAGPGETQYF
TGTGCTAGCAGCTCCCTAGCGGGGCCCGGAGAGACCCAGTACTTC
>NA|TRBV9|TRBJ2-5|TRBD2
CASSPPRAGDTETQYF
TGTGCCAGCAGCCCCCCTAGAGCGGGGGATACGGAGACCCAGTACTTC
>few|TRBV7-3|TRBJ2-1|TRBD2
CASSLTSGYNEQFF
TGTGCCAGCAGCCTGACTAGCGGGTACAATGAGCAGTTCTTC
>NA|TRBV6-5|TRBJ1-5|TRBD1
CASSYGTGDGQPQHF
TGTGCCAGCAGTTACGGGACAGGGGATGGGCAGCCCCAGCATTTT
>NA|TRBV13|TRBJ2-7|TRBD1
CASSSRQGTYEQYF
TGTGCCAGCAGCTCGAGACAGGGTACCTACGAGCAGTACTTC
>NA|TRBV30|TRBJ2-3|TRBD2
CAWSNDGGAADTQYF
TGTGCCTGGAGCAACGACGGGGGGGCGGCAGATACGCAGTATTTT
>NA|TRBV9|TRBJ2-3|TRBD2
CASSVGAGVDTQYF
TGTGCCAGCAGCGTCGGAGCGGGAGTAGATACGCAGTATTTT
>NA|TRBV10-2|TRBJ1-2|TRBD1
CASSESTGDSSGYGYTF
TGCGCCAGCAGTGAGTCGACCGGGGACAGCAGCGGCTATGGCTACACCTTC
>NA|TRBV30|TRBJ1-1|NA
CAWAGYIRNEAFF
TGTGCCTGGGCCGGGTATATTAGGAATGAAGCTTTCTTT
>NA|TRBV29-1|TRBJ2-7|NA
CSVVRQGVYEQYF
TGCAGCGTTGTAAGGCAGGGTGTCTACGAGCAGTACTTC
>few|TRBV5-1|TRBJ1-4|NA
CASSFGGADEKLFF
TGCGCCAGCAGCTTCGGGGGGGCGGATGAAAAACTGTTTTTT
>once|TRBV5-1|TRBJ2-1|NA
CASSSPMGHEQFF
TGCGCCAGCAGCTCCCCCATGGGCCATGAGCAGTTCTTC
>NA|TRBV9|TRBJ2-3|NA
CASSRQATGTDTQYF
TGTGCCAGCAGCAGGCAGGCTACAGGCACAGATACGCAGTATTTT
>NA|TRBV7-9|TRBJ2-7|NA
CASRDGLLYEQYF
TGTGCCAGCAGAGACGGGTTGTTATACGAGCAGTACTTC
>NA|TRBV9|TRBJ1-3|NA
CASSVDPGLSRAIYF
TGTGCCAGCAGCGTAGACCCGGGTCTGTCGCGGGCCATATATTTT
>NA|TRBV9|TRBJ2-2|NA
CASSVVGAPGELFF
TGTGCCAGCAGCGTAGTGGGGGCACCCGGGGAGCTGTTTTTT
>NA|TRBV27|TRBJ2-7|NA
CASSPSGTLFSYEQYF
TGTGCCAGCAGCCCTTCCGGGACACTCTTCTCCTACGAGCAGTACTTC
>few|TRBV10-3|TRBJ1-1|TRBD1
CAISQGANTEAFF
TGTGCCATCAGTCAGGGGGCCAACACTGAAGCTTTCTTT
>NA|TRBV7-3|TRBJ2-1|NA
CASSSQWAITYNEQFF
TGTGCCAGCAGCTCCCAGTGGGCTATCACCTACAATGAGCAGTTCTTC
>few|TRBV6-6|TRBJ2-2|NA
CASSYSGGRAGELFF
TGTGCCAGCAGTTACTCCGGGGGGCGAGCCGGGGAGCTGTTTTTT
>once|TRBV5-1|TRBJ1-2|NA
CASSLVGENNYGYTF
TGCGCCAGCAGCTTGGTAGGGGAAAATAACTATGGCTACACCTTC
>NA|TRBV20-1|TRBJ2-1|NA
CSAGRQEQFF
TGCAGTGCTGGCCGACAGGAGCAGTTCTTC
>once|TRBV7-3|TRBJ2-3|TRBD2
CASSLLGLAGQSTDTQYF
TGTGCCAGCAGCTTACTAGGACTAGCGGGTCAAAGCACAGATACGCAGTATTTT
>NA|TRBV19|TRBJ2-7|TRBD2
CASSPQGGLAGHEQYF
TGTGCCAGTAGTCCCCAGGGGGGACTAGCGGGACACGAGCAGTACTTC
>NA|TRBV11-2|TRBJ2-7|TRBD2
CASSLEARGGYEQYF
TGTGCCAGCAGCTTAGAGGCTCGGGGGGGCTACGAGCAGTACTTC
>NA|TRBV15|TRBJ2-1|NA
CATSSELGSYNEQFF
TGTGCCACCAGCAGTGAACTAGGCTCCTACAATGAGCAGTTCTTC
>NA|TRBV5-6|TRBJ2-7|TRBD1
CASSLGTGSDMDEQYF
TGTGCCAGCAGCTTGGGGACAGGGAGTGACATGGACGAGCAGTACTTC
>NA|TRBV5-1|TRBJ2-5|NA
CASSSTRSVETQYF
TGCGCCAGCAGTTCCACTAGAAGCGTGGAGACCCAGTACTTC
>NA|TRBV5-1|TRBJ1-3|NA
CASSLGESSGNTIYF
TGTGCCAGCAGCTTGGGGGAGAGCTCTGGAAACACCATATATTTT
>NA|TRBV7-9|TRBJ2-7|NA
CASSLSYGSYEQYF
TGTGCCAGCAGCTTGTCCTACGGCTCCTACGAGCAGTACTTC
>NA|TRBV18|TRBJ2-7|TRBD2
CASSPSSGGTMSYEQYF
TGTGCCAGCTCACCCTCTAGCGGGGGGACAATGTCCTACGAGCAGTACTTC
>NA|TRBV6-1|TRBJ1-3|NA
CASSVEVLGNTIYF
TGTGCCAGCAGTGTTGAGGTGCTGGGAAACACCATATATTTT
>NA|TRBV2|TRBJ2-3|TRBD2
CASSVLAGTDTQYF
TGTGCCAGCAGTGTACTAGCGGGCACAGATACGCAGTATTTT
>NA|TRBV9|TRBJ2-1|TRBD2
CASSYMGTSGGYEQFF
TGTGCCAGCAGCTACATGGGGACTAGCGGGGGTTATGAGCAGTTCTTC
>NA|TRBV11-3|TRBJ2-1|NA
CASSLYGANEQFF
TGTGCCAGCAGCTTATATGGGGCCAATGAGCAGTTCTTC
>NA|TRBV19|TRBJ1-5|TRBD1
CASSTQGENQPQHF
TGTGCCAGTAGTACTCAGGGGGAAAATCAGCCCCAGCATTTT
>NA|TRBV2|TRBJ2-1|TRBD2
CASSDWSGTYNEQFF
TGTGCCAGCAGTGATTGGAGCGGGACCTACAATGAGCAGTTCTTC
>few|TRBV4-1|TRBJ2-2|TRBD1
CASSQATGSTGELFF
TGCGCCAGCAGCCAAGCGACAGGGAGCACCGGGGAGCTGTTTTTT
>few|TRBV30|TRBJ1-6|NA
CAWSGDTRILSLHF
TGTGCCTGGAGTGGAGACACCCGTATTTTATCCCTCCACTTT
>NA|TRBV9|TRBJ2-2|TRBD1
CASSVTGGGPNTGELFF
TGTGCCAGCAGCGTGACAGGGGGGGGGCCAAACACCGGGGAGCTGTTTTTT
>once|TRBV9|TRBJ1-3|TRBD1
CASSVEQGVGNTIYF
TGTGCCAGCAGCGTAGAACAGGGGGTCGGAAACACCATATATTTT
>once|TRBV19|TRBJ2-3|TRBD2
CASSGPESGGGAWDTQYF
TGTGCCAGTAGTGGCCCAGAGTCCGGCGGGGGGGCCTGGGATACGCAGTATTTT
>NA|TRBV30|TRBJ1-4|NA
CAWGSGGINEKLFF
TGTGCCTGGGGGTCGGGGGGGATTAATGAAAAACTGTTTTTT
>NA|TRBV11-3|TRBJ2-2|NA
CASSYRLNTGELFF
TGTGCCAGCAGCTACCGACTGAACACCGGGGAGCTGTTTTTT
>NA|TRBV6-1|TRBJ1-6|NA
CASSAGPHNSPLHF
TGTGCCAGCAGCGCAGGGCCACATAATTCACCCCTCCACTTT
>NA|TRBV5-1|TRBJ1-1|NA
CASSLVSQGWEAFF
TGCGCCAGCAGCTTGGTGTCTCAGGGCTGGGAAGCTTTCTTT
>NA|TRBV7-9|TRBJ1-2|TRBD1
CASSLRGQGDTYGYTF
TGTGCCAGCAGCTTAAGAGGACAGGGGGATACCTATGGCTACACCTTC
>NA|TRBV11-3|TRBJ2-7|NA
CASSQGGYEQYF
TGTGCCAGCAGCCAAGGGGGTTACGAGCAGTACTTC